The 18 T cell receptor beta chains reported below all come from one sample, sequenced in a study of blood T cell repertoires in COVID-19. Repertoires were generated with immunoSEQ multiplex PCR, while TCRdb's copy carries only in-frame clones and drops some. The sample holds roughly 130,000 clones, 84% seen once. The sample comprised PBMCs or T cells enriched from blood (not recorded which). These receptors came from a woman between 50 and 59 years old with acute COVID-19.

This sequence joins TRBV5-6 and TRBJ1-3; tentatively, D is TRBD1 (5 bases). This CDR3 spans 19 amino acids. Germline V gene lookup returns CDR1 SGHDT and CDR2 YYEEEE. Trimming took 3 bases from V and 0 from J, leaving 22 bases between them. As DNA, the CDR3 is TGTGCCAGCAGCTCCCTCCGAACAGGCCCAATAATCTCTGGAAACACCATATATTTT. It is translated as CASSSLRTGPIISGNTIYF.

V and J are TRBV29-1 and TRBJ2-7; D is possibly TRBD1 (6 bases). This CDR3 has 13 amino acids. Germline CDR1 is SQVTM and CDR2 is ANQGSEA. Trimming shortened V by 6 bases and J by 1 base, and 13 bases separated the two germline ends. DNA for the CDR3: TGCAGCGTCAAGCAGGGGATTTCCTACGAGCAGTACTTC. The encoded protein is CSVKQGISYEQYF.

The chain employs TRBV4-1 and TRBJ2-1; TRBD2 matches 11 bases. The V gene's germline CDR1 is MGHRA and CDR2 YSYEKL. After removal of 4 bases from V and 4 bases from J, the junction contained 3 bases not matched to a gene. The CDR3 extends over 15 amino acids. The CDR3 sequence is CASSPLAGGYNEQFF. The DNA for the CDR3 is TGCGCCAGCAGCCCTCTAGCGGGAGGATACAATGAGCAGTTCTTC.

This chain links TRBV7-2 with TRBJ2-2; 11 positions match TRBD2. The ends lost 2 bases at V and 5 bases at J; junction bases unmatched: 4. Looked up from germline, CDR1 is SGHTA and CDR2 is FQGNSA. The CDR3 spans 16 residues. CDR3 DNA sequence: TGTGCCAGCAGCTTACGGACTAGCGGGCCGACCGGGGAGCTGTTTTTT. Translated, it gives CASSLRTSGPTGELFF.

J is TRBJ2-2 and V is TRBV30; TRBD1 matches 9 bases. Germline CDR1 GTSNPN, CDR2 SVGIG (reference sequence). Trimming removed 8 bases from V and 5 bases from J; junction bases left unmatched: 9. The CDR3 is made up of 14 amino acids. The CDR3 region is CALEDRGETGELFF. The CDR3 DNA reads TGTGCCCTAGAAGACAGGGGGGAAACCGGGGAGCTGTTTTTT. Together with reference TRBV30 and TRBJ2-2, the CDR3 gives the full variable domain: SQTIHQWPATLVQPVGSPLSLECTVEGTSNPNLYWYRQAAGRGLQLLFYSVGIGQISSEVPQNLSASRPQDRQFILSSKKLLLSDSGFYLCALEDRGETGELFFGEGSRLTVL.

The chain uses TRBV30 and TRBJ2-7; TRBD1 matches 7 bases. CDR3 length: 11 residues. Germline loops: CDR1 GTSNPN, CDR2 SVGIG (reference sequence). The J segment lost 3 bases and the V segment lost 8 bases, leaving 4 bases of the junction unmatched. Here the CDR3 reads CARGQFYEQYF. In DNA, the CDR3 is TGTGCCCGGGGACAGTTCTACGAGCAGTACTTC.

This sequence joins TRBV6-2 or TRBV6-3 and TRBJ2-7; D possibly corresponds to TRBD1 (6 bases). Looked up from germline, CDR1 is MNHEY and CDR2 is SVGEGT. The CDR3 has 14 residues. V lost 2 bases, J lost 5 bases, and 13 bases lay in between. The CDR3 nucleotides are TGTGCCAGCAGTTACGGAGACAGGAGAAACGAGCAGTACTTC. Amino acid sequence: CASSYGDRRNEQYF.

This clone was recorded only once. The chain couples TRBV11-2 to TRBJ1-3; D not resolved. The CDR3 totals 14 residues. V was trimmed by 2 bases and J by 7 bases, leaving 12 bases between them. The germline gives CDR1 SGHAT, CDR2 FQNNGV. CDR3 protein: CASSLRGSTNTIYF. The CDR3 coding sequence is TGTGCCAGCAGCTTACGAGGCTCTACGAACACCATATATTTT.

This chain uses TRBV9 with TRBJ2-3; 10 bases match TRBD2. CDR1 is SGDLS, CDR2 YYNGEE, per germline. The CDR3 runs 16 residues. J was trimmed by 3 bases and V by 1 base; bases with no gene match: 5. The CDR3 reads CASSVNPSGRTDTQYF. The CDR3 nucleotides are TGTGCCAGCAGCGTAAACCCTAGCGGGAGAACAGATACGCAGTATTTT.

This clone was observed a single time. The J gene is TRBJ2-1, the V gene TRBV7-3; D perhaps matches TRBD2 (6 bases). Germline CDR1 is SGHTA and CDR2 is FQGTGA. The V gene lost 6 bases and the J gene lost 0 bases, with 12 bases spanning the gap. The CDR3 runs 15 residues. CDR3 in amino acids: CASRAAGSSYNEQFF. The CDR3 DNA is TGTGCCAGCAGGGCAGCCGGGAGCTCCTACAATGAGCAGTTCTTC.

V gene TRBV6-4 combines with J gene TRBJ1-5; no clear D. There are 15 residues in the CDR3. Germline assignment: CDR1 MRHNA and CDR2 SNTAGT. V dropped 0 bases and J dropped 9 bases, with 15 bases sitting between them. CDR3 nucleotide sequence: TGTGCCAGCAGTGACTCCGCTGGCGGCGGGCGGCCCCAGCATTTT. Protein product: CASSDSAGGGRPQHF.

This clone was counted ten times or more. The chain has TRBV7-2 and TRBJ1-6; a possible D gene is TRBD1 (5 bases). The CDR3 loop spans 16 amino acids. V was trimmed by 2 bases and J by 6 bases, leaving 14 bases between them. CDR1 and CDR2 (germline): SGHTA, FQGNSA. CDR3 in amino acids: CASSLWVGQTNSPLHF. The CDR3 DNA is TGTGCCAGCAGCTTATGGGTGGGGCAGACTAATTCACCCCTCCACTTT.

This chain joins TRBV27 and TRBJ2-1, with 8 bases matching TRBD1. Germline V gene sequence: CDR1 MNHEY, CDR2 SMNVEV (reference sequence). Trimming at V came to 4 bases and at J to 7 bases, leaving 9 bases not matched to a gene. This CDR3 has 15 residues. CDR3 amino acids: CASSSHRTGQNEQFF. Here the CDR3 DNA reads TGTGCCAGCAGTTCTCACCGGACAGGGCAAAATGAGCAGTTCTTC.

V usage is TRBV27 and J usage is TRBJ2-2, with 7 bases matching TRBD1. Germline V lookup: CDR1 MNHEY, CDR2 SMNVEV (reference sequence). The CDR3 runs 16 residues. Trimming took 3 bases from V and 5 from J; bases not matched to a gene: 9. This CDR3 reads CASSFSDRFGTGELFF. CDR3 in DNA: TGTGCCAGCAGTTTCTCGGACAGGTTTGGGACCGGGGAGCTGTTTTTT.

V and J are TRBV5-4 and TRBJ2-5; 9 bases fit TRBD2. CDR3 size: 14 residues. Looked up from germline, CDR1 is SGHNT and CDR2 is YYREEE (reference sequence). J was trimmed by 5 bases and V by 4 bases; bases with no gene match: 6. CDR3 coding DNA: TGTGCCAGCAGCCGAGCGGGAGGCGGGGAGACCCAGTACTTC. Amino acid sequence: CASSRAGGGETQYF.

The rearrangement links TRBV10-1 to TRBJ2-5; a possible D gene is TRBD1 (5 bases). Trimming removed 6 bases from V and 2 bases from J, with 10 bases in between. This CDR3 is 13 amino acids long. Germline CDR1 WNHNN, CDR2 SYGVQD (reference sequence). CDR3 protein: CASSRTLQETQYF. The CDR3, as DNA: TGCGCCAGCAGCAGGACATTACAAGAGACCCAGTACTTC.

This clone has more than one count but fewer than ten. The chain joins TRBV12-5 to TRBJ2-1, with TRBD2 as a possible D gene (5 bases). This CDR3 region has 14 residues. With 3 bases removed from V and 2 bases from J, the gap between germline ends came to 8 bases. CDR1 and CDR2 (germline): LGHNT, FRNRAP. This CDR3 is CASGFSGTYNEQFF. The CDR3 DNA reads TGTGCTAGTGGTTTCAGCGGTACCTACAATGAGCAGTTCTTC.

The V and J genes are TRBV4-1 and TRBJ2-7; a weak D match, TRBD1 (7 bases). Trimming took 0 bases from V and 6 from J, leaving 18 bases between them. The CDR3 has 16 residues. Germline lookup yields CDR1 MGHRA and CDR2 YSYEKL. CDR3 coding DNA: TGCGCCAGCAGCCAAGATAGCGGCAGGGGGACCGCCGAGCAGTACTTC. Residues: CASSQDSGRGTAEQYF.